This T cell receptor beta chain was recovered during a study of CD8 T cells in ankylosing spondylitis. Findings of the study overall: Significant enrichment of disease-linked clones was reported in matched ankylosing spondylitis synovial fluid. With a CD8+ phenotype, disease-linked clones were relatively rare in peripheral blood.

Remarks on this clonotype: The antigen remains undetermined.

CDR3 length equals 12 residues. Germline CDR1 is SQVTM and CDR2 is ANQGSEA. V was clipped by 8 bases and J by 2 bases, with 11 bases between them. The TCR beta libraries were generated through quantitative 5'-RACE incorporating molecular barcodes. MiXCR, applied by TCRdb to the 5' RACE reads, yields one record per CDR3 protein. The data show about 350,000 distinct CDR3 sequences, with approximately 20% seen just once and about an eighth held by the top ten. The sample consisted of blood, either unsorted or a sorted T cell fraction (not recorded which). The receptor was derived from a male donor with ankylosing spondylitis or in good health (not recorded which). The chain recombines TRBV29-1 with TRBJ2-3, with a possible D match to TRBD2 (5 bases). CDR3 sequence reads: CSSSGFTDTQYF. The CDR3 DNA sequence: TGCAGCTCCAGCGGATTCACAGATACGCAGTATTTT.